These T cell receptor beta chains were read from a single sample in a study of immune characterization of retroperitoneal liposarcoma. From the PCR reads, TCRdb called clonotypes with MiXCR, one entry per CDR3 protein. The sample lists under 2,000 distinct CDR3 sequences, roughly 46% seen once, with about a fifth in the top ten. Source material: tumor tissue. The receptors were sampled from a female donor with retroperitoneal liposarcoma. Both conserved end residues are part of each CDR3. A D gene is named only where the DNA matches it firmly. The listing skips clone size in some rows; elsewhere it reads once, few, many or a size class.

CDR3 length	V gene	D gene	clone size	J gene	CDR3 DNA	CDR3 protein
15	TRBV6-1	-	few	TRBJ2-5	TGTGCCAGCAGCCCTCGAAGGACGGAAAACAATGAGCAGTACTTC	CASSPRRTENNEQYF
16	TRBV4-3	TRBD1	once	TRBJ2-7	TGCGCCAGCAGCCAACCCCCGGGGCAGGGGGCCTACGAGCAGTACTTC	CASSQPPGQGAYEQYF
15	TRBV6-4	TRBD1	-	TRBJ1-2	TGTGCCAGCAGTGACTCCGGACAGGGAATAGGTGGCTACACCTTC	CASSDSGQGIGGYTF
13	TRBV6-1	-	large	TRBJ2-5	TGTGCCAGCAGTGAACGGGAGCAAGAGACCCAGTACTTC	CASSEREQETQYF
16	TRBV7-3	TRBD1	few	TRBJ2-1	TGTGCCAGCAGCCCTAACCGGCATGGACAGGGTCGCGAGCAGTTCTTC	CASSPNRHGQGREQFF
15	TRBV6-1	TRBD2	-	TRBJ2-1	TGTGCCAGCAGTAGGACTAGCGGGAGGGGATTGGGGCAGTTCTTC	CASSRTSGRGLGQFF
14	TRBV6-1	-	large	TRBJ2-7	TGTGCCAGCAAGTGGAACGACGGTACCTACGAGCAGTACTTC	CASKWNDGTYEQYF
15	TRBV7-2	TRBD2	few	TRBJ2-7	TGTGCCAGCAATCCGGGGGGGACCATAACCTACGAGCAGTACTTC	CASNPGGTITYEQYF
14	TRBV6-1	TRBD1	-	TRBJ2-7	TGTGCCAGCAGTGAAGGGGACAGCTCCTACGAGCAGTACTTC	CASSEGDSSYEQYF
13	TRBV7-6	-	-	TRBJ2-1	TGTGCCAGCAGCAGGACGGGGTCAGAGACCCAGTTCTTC	CASSRTGSETQFF
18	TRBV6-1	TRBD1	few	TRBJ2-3	TGTGCCAGCAGTTCCGGTGACAGGGAGACGGGTTTCACAGATACGCAGTATTTT	CASSSGDRETGFTDTQYF
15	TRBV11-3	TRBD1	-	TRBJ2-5	TGTGCCAGCAGCTTAAGGACAGGGAATCAAGAGACCCAGTACTTC	CASSLRTGNQETQYF
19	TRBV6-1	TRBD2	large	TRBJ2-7	TGTGCCAGCAGTGACCCGGGACTAGCGGGGACTTACTCCTACAATGAGCAGTACTTC	CASSDPGLAGTYSYNEQYF
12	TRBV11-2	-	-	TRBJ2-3	TGTGCCAGCAGCTTAATGGGGGATACGCAGTATTTT	CASSLMGDTQYF
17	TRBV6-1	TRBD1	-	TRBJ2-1	TGTGCCAGCACCACCCGCCCGGGACAGGGGGGGGACAATGAGCAGTTCTTC	CASTTRPGQGGDNEQFF
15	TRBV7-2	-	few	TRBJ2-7	TGTGCCAGCAGCTTAGAGAGAGGGGTAAGCAATGAGCAGTACTTC	CASSLERGVSNEQYF
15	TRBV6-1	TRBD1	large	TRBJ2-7	TGTGCCACCTTCGAATCGGGACAGGGGGTCCACGAGCAGTACTTC	CATFESGQGVHEQYF
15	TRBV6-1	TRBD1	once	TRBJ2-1	TGTGCCAGCAGTGAAGAAAAGGGGGCTACAGATGAGCAGTTCTTC	CASSEEKGATDEQFF
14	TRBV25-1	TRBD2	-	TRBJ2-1	TGTGCCAGCAGTGTAGCGGGAGGGTACAATGAGCAGTTCTTC	CASSVAGGYNEQFF
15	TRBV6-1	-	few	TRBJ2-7	TGTGCCAGCTCGGGGCAAGGGTCAGGGGGGGACGAGCAGTACTTC	CASSGQGSGGDEQYF
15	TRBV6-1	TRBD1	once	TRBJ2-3	TGTGCCAGCTCCCCCTGGGACAGGGTGTCCTACGAGCAGTTCTTT	CASSPWDRVSYEQFF
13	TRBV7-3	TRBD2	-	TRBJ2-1	TGTGCCAGCAGCTCTCGGACTAGCGGTGAGCAGTTCTTC	CASSSRTSGEQFF
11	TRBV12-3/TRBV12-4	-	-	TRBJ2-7	TGTGCCAGCAGTTTCCTGAATGAGCAGTACTTC	CASSFLNEQYF
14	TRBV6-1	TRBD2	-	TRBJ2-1	TGTGCCAGCAGTACTAGCGGGCTAGGGAATGAGCAGTTCTTC	CASSTSGLGNEQFF
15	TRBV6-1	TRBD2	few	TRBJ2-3	TGTGCCAGCAGAGTAGCGGGAGAAACCACAGATACGCAGTATTTT	CASRVAGETTDTQYF
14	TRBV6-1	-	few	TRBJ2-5	TGTGCCAGCAGTGTTTCATGGGGCCAAGAGACCCAGTACTTC	CASSVSWGQETQYF
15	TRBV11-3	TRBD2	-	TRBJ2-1	TGTGCCAGCAGCACTAGCGGGAGAAGCTACAATGAGCAGTTCTTC	CASSTSGRSYNEQFF
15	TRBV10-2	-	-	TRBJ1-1	TGCGCCAGCAGTGAGTTTCTGGGATGGGGTACTGAAGCTTTCTTT	CASSEFLGWGTEAFF
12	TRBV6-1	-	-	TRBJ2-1	TGTGCCAGCAGAGACAGTTCCCGTGAGCAGTTCTTC	CASRDSSREQFF
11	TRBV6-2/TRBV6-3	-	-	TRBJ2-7	TGTGCCAGCAGGTTTTCCTACGAGCAGTACTTC	CASRFSYEQYF
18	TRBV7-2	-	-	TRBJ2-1	TGTGCCAGCAGCTTAATCAAACAGTTTCCAGTCTCCTACAATGAGCAGTTCTTC	CASSLIKQFPVSYNEQFF
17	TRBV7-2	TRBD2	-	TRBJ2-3	TGTGCCAGCAGCTTTGGGACTAGCGGGAGGCAGGGGGAAACGCAGTATTTT	CASSFGTSGRQGETQYF
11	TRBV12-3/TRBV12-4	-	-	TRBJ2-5	TGTGCCAGCAGTTTAGGCGAGACCCAGTACTTC	CASSLGETQYF
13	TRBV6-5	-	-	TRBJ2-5	TGTGCCAGCAGTTACGGGGGCTGGGAGACCCAGTACTTC	CASSYGGWETQYF
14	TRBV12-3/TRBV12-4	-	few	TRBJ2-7	TGTGCCAGCAGCCTGGACTGGCTACCCTACGAGCAGTACTTC	CASSLDWLPYEQYF
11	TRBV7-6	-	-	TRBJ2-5	TGTGCCAGCAGCCCGCGGGAGACCCAGTACTTC	CASSPRETQYF
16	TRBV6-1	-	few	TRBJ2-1	TGTGCCAGCAGTGAAGAGGGGCCAGGGAGCTCCTACGAGCAGTTCTTC	CASSEEGPGSSYEQFF
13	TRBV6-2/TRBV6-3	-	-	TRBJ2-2	TGTGCCAGCAGTTACCAGGAGACCGGGGAGCTGTTTTTT	CASSYQETGELFF
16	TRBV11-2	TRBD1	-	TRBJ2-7	TGTGCCAGCAGCTTAGGTTCCGGGACAGGGAGTTACGAGCAGTACTTC	CASSLGSGTGSYEQYF
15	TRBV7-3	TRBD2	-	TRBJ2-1	TGTGCCAGCAGTTCACCGGGACTAGCGATCAATGAGCAGTTCTTC	CASSSPGLAINEQFF
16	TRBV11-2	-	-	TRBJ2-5	TGTGCCAGCAGCTCTCGAATGCGCCACAGGGAAGAGACCCAGTACTTC	CASSSRMRHREETQYF
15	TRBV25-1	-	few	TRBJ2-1	TGTGCCAGCAGTGATCCTAGGGGGGCCGGAGAGACCCAGTTCTTC	CASSDPRGAGETQFF
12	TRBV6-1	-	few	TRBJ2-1	TGTGCCAGCCGATCGCGGGGAAATGAGCAGTTCTTC	CASRSRGNEQFF
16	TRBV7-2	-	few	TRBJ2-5	TGTGCCAGCAGCTTAGGCCTCGAAACAGCGAAAGAGACCCAGTACTTC	CASSLGLETAKETQYF
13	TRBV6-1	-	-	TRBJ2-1	TGTGCCAGCAGACCCCATAGGACCTACGAGCAGTTCTTC	CASRPHRTYEQFF
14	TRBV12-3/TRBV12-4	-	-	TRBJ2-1	TGTGCCAGCACCCTAACGGGACGGTACAATGAGCAGTTCTTC	CASTLTGRYNEQFF
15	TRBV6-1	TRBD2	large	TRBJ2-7	TGTGCCAGCAGTGAACGACTAGCGGGAGCGTACGAGCAGTACTTC	CASSERLAGAYEQYF
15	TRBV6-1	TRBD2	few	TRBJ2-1	TGTGCCAGCAAATCACTAGCGGGAGGGCCGGGTGAGAAGTACTTC	CASKSLAGGPGEKYF
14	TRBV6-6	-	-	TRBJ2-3	TGTGCCAGCAGCAACTCGGAGGCCACAGATACGCAGTATTTT	CASSNSEATDTQYF